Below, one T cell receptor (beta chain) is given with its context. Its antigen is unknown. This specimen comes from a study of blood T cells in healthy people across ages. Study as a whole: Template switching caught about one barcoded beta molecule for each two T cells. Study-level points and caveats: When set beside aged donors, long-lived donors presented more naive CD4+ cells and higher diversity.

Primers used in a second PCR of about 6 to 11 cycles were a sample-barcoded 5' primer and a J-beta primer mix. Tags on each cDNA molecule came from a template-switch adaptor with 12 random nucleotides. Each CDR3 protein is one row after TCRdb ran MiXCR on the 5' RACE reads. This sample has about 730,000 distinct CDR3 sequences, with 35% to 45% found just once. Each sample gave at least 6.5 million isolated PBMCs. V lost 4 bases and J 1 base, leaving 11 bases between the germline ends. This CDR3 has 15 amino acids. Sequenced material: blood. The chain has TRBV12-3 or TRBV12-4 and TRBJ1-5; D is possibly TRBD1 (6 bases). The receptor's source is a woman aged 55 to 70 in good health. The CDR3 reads CASSSRGGSNQPQHF. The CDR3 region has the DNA TGTGCCAGCAGTTCCCGGGGGGGCAGCAATCAGCCCCAGCATTTT.